This TCR beta chain emerged from a study of blood T cell repertoires in COVID-19 (TCRdb year 2020). Looking at the study overall: Samples from collaborators originated in the United States, Italy and Spain and spanned both the acute and convalescent phases of COVID-19. The prospective study material was composed of cDNA or gDNA derived from T cells, B-cell-depleted T cells, or PBMCs. Deeply sampled blood TCRbeta repertoires from subjects exposed to, actively infected with, or recovered from COVID-19 were included in the dataset. The repertoires were made available in a free public database intended to serve as a resource for research on the immune response to SARS-CoV-2. The samples were drawn from the first 160 participants of the ongoing ImmuneRACE study and from under 1,500 subjects provided by 6 global collaborators. Nearly every sample came with metadata listing a de-identified subject ID, COVID-19 status, age in years and sex. HLA class I and class II types, where available, came from metadata supplied by the sample provider rather than from assay-based typing. The paper's findings and limits, for the study overall: How much clinical and demographic metadata was included differed by source and by participant, and the metadata was provided uncurated.

V is reduced by 3 bases and J by 2 bases, leaving a spacing of 13 bases between them. The germline V gene encodes CDR1 SGHNT and CDR2 YENEEA. The cysteine opens and the phenylalanine closes a CDR3 of 15 amino acids. Just CDR3 DNA is preserved here, 45 bases in frame from base 1. The immunoSEQ Assay, a bias-controlled multiplex PCR, was used to amplify TCRbeta CDR3 regions from genomic DNA. Turning to the authors' computational methods: The number of nucleated cells in each sample was estimated from the amplification of reference gene primers within the assay. Sequence reads were collapsed and filtered to measure the absolute abundance of every unique TCRbeta CDR3 rearrangement. Productive Simpson clonality was computed per sample as the square root of Simpson's diversity index over productive rearrangements. In its TCRdb copy, this immuneACCESS table keeps in-frame sequences only and misses some clones. Where compared with another copy, unresolved V genes explain less than half of these, and the others have no known cause. Clone size and the V and J calls come from that table; the DNA yielded D and trimming. The table for this sample lists 100,000 or so clones; more than 80% of them were counted only once. The top ten constitute roughly 4.1% of the sample.

This clone was detected a few times. The target of this receptor is not known. Base qualities are missing; no much larger clone stands one base away. Whole blood was collected in K2EDTA tubes by collaborating institutions according to the institutions' own protocols. For TCRbeta analysis, collaborators shipped samples as frozen whole blood, isolated PBMCs, or DNA extracted from either of those sample types. This receptor was taken from a human donor in a cohort sampled during active COVID-19. The chain joins TRBV11-3 to TRBJ1-2; no D gene call is confident. Source material: peripheral blood. The CDR3 sequence is CASSLAPQWNYGYTF. The nucleotide sequence reads TGTGCCAGCAGCTTGGCCCCCCAGTGGAACTATGGCTACACCTTC. The CDR3 plus the reference TRBV11-3 and TRBJ1-2 genes for the other parts give the full variable domain: EAGVVQSPRYKIIEKKQPVAFWCNPISGHNTLYWYLQNLGQGPELLIRYENEEAVDDSQLPKDRFSAERLKGVDSTLKIQPAELGDSAVYLCASSLAPQWNYGYTFGSGTRLTVV.